The 6 T cell receptor beta chains listed next were all sequenced from one sample in a study of blood T cell repertoires in COVID-19. TCRdb keeps only in-frame clones here, not all; method: immunoSEQ multiplex PCR. The table shows some 200,000 clones, with approximately 86% occurring only once. Sequenced input: peripheral blood. The receptors come from an elderly woman with acute or convalescent COVID-19.

V usage is TRBV5-1 and J usage is TRBJ2-2; weak D call: TRBD2 (6 bases). V lost 3 bases and J 1 base, leaving 13 bases between the germline ends. Germline assignment: CDR1 SGHRS and CDR2 YFSETQ. The CDR3 runs 16 residues. The CDR3: CASSYLSSGNTGELFF. DNA for the CDR3: TGCGCCAGCAGCTATCTGAGTAGCGGGAACACCGGGGAGCTGTTTTTT.

The rearrangement links TRBV19 to TRBJ2-1; the match to TRBD2 covers 13 bases. The CDR3 spans 16 residues. Per the germline V gene, CDR1 is LNHDA and CDR2 is SQIVND (reference sequence). V was pared by 5 bases and J by 3 bases, with 4 bases of the junction left unmatched. The CDR3 here is CASSPGLAGDYNEQFF. The CDR3 DNA sequence: TGTGCCAGTAGTCCAGGACTAGCGGGAGACTACAATGAGCAGTTCTTC.

The genes are TRBV9 and TRBJ1-4; 7 bases are shared with TRBD1. CDR1 is SGDLS and CDR2 is YYNGEE in the germline V gene. With V trimmed by 3 bases and J by 4 bases, 3 bases remained unmatched. CDR3 length: 14 residues. Here the CDR3 reads CASSETGFNEKLFF. Written as DNA, the CDR3 is TGTGCCAGCAGCGAGACAGGGTTTAATGAAAAACTGTTTTTT.

The CDR3 DNA reads TGTGCCAGCAGCCTTAGGACTAGGGCGGTGACCCAGTACTTC. Translated, it gives CASSLRTRAVTQYF. This chain connects TRBV3-1 (or the pseudogene TRBV3-2) to TRBJ2-5; 7 bases line up with TRBD2. After removal of 4 bases from V and 7 bases from J, the junction contained 9 bases not matched to a gene. CDR1 and CDR2 (germline): LGHDT, YNNKEL (reference sequence). The CDR3 has 14 amino acids.

The chain is built from TRBV6-2 or TRBV6-3 and TRBJ2-3, with TRBD2 as a possible D gene (6 bases). Germline V gene data show CDR1 as MNHEY and CDR2 as SVGEGT. This CDR3 spans 15 amino acids. The V gene lost 6 bases and the J gene lost 0 bases, with 13 bases spanning the gap. The CDR3 nucleotides are TGTGCCAGCAGCCGCGGGACGCACAGCACAGATACGCAGTATTTT. Translating it yields CASSRGTHSTDTQYF.

The rearrangement links TRBV19 to TRBJ1-1; the match to TRBD1 covers 7 bases. There are 14 residues in the CDR3. V gave up 4 bases and J gave up 4 bases; unmatched junction bases: 6. Germline CDR1 is LNHDA and CDR2 is SQIVND (reference sequence). CDR3: CASSTKQGSTEAFF. CDR3 coding DNA: TGTGCCAGTAGTACCAAACAGGGGAGCACTGAAGCTTTCTTT. Filled out from reference TRBV19 and TRBJ1-1, the complete variable domain reads DGGITQSPKYLFRKEGQNVTLSCEQNLNHDAMYWYRQDPGQGLRLIYYSQIVNDFQKGDIAEGYSVSREKKESFPLTVTSAQKNPTAFYLCASSTKQGSTEAFFGQGTRLTVV.